The 24 T cell receptor beta chains reported below all come from one sample, sequenced in a study of T cells in women clearing cervical HPV infection. TCRdb keeps only in-frame clones here, not all; method: immunoSEQ multiplex PCR. The ten most abundant clones cover roughly 2.7% of a sample with 20,000 to 25,000 clones. Sequenced: blood buffy coat. The receptors were gathered from a woman between 18 and 69 years old with a cervical HPV16 infection that either progressed to CIN3+ or cleared (not recorded which).

With respect to this clone: The missing CDR3 end, 3 residues past where the read stops, is filled in from the germline J gene. V gene TRBV7-2 combines with J gene TRBJ1-5; a weak D match, TRBD1 (5 bases). The V gene's germline CDR1 is SGHTA and CDR2 FQGNSA. The CDR3 sequence is 13 residues long. CDR3 amino acids: CASSFQGHDPQHF. CDR3 DNA, as far as it was read: TGTGCCAGCAGCTTTCAGGGTCACGATCCC.

With respect to this clone: With the read ending 3 residues before the CDR3 end, the germline J gene is used to fill in that end. The chain uses TRBV6-2 or TRBV6-3 and TRBJ1-2, with D maybe TRBD1 (6 bases). This CDR3 comprises 12 residues. Germline V gene data show CDR1 as MNHEY and CDR2 as SVGEGT. V lost 9 bases and J lost 6, with 14 bases in between. CDR3 protein: CASTTGGNGYTF. The CDR3 DNA, read in part, is TGTGCCAGTACGACAGGTGGTAATGGC.

Comments on this clone: The CDR3 end is not reached by the read, which stops 3 residues before it; the germline J gene fills it in. The V and J genes are TRBV18 and TRBJ2-2, with D possibly TRBD1 on 5 matching bases. Between the trimmed V and J ends, which lost 5 bases and 3 bases, there was a span of 10 bases. The CDR3 sequence is 14 residues long. Per germline, CDR1 KGHSH and CDR2 LQKENI. The covered CDR3 bases are TGTGCCAGCTCAGGTTTCAGGGACACCGGGGAG. Residues: CASSGFRDTGE. The whole CDR3 protein reads CASSGFRDTGELFF.

Worth noting for this clone: The read is 3 residues too short to cover the CDR3 end, so that end is filled in from the germline J gene. V is TRBV29-1 and J is TRBJ1-1; D might be TRBD1 (6 bases). Looked up from germline, CDR1 is SQVTM and CDR2 is ANQGSEA. The CDR3 consists of 13 residues. The V end was cut by 7 bases, the J end by 4 bases, with 16 bases between. The chain's CDR3 is CSAPSTGPTEAFF. The covered CDR3 bases are TGCAGCGCTCCATCTACAGGGCCCACTGAA.

This clone is labeled medium-sized based on frequency. The CDR3 end falls 3 residues outside the read, so it is completed with the germline J gene. J is TRBJ2-4 and V is TRBV2, with a weak D call TRBD1 (5 bases). Germline V gene data show CDR1 as SNHLY and CDR2 as FYNNEI. Trimming took 1 base from V and 0 from J, leaving 7 bases between them. This CDR3 has 15 residues. CDR3 region: CASSEGQLAKNIQYF. The DNA read from the CDR3 is TGTGCCAGCAGTGAAGGACAGCTAGCCAAAAACATT.

Points on this clone: With the read ending 3 residues before the CDR3 end, the germline J gene is used to fill in that end. The V call is TRBV19, the J call TRBJ1-5, with 7 bases lining up with TRBD1. V lost 3 bases to trimming and J lost 7 bases; unmatched junction nucleotides: 6. The CDR3 is 14 residues long. CDR1 LNHDA and CDR2 SQIVND come from the germline V gene (reference sequence). CDR3 in amino acids: CASSMNRGVQPQHF. The sequenced part of the CDR3 DNA is TGTGCCAGTAGTATGAACAGGGGCGTACAGCCC.

Remarks on this clone: The missing CDR3 end, 3 residues past where the read stops, is filled in from the germline J gene. This sequence joins TRBV5-1 and TRBJ2-2; 9 nucleotides align to TRBD1. CDR1 SGHRS and CDR2 YFSETQ come from the germline V gene. With 1 base clipped from V and 4 bases from J, the junction kept 5 bases outside the gene matches. This CDR3 contains 16 residues. CDR3 sequence: CASSLSVTGGTGELFF. The part of the CDR3 DNA that was read is TGCGCCAGCAGCTTGTCCGTGACAGGGGGCACCGGGGAG.

Measured by frequency, this clone is medium-sized (0.01 to 0.1%). The sequence runs out 3 residues before the end of the CDR3; the remainder is reconstructed from the germline J gene. The chain carries TRBV2 and TRBJ2-3, with TRBD2 matching over 9 bases. There are 15 residues in the CDR3. Germline loops: CDR1 SNHLY, CDR2 FYNNEI. Unmatched junction bases numbered 7, after V lost 7 bases and J lost 2 bases. This CDR3 is CASIRLAGNTDTQYF. The CDR3 DNA, read in part, is TGTGCCAGCATAAGGCTAGCGGGAAACACAGATACG.

With respect to this clone: Read sequence stops 3 residues before the CDR3 end, and the germline J gene provides the missing end. The chain uses TRBV4-1 and TRBJ1-4; D unclear. The CDR3 is made up of 15 amino acids. Germline CDR1 is MGHRA and CDR2 is YSYEKL. The V and J ends lost 0 bases and 7 bases respectively, with 12 bases between them. CDR3 DNA (partial): TGCGCCAGCAGCCAAGAACAGAGCCTGCTTGAAAAA. This sequence encodes CASSQEQSLLEK. The entire CDR3 protein reads CASSQEQSLLEKLFF.

Comments on this clone: Coverage ceases 3 residues before the CDR3 finishes, and the germline J gene fills in the end. The V and J genes are TRBV2 and TRBJ2-3; a possible D gene is TRBD2 (6 bases). Germline CDR1 and CDR2: SNHLY and FYNNEI. CDR3 length: 13 residues. CDR3 DNA, as far as it was read: TGTGCCAGCAGGCGGGATCTTGAAGAGACG. It is translated as CASRRDLEET. The complete CDR3 reads CASRRDLEETQYF.

Of note for this clone: The read finishes 3 residues shy of the CDR3 end, and the germline J gene is used to complete it. V and J are TRBV6-2 or TRBV6-3 and TRBJ2-3; 7 positions match TRBD1. This CDR3 is 12 amino acids long. CDR1 is MNHEY, CDR2 SVGEGT, per germline. CDR3 sequence: CASSYTGETQYF. Incomplete CDR3 DNA: TGTGCCAGCAGTTACACAGGGGAAACG.

Points on this clone: The read falls 3 residues short of the CDR3 end, and the missing part is taken from the germline J gene. The chain is built from TRBV6-1 and TRBJ1-2, with D possibly matching TRBD1 (6 bases). The CDR3 is made up of 14 amino acids. CDR1 MNHNS and CDR2 SASEGT come from the germline V gene. The ends were cut back, 4 bases at V and 6 bases at J, with 15 bases in the middle. This chain's CDR3 is CASSVTSGHDGYTF. The CDR3 bases that were read are TGTGCCAGCAGTGTTACTTCGGGACACGATGGC.

On this clone itself: The CDR3 is cut off 3 residues early in the read; its end comes from the germline J gene. The V call is TRBV2, the J call TRBJ2-1; 8 bases align to TRBD1. The germline V gene encodes CDR1 SNHLY and CDR2 FYNNEI. The CDR3 sequence is 17 residues long. The trim removed 6 bases at V and 0 bases at J, leaving 10 bases unmatched. CDR3 amino acids: CASSADRVPLSYNEQFF. The CDR3 DNA, read in part, is TGTGCCAGCAGCGCGGACAGGGTCCCGCTCTCCTACAATGAG.

In regard to this clone: The CDR3 end lies 3 residues beyond the end of the read and is filled in from the germline J gene. The chain combines TRBV5-1 with TRBJ2-1; maybe TRBD2 (5 bases). Trimming cost V 6 bases and J 6 bases, with 19 bases left between them. This CDR3 is built from 15 residues. Germline CDR1 SGHRS, CDR2 YFSETQ. The CDR3 loop is CASIGGSWGSNEQFF. The sequenced CDR3 bases are TGCGCCAGCATCGGCGGGTCCTGGGGTTCCAATGAG.

Frequency places this clone as medium-sized. CDR3 protein: CASSFVYQETQYF. The CDR3 DNA, read in part, is TGTGCCAGCAGCTTCGTGTACCAAGAGACC. This sequence joins TRBV7-2 and TRBJ2-5; D unclear. The observed sequence ends 3 residues before the CDR3 terminus, with the missing tail filled in from the germline J gene. CDR3 size: 13 residues. Germline-derived CDR1 and CDR2 are SGHTA and FQGNSA. Trimming removed 3 bases from V and 0 bases from J, with 5 bases in between.

As concerns this clone: The CDR3 extends 3 residues past the end of the read, so its final part is completed from the germline J gene. This chain connects TRBV19 to TRBJ2-5, with 8 bases aligning to TRBD1. This CDR3 has 15 residues. V shed 2 bases, J shed 5 bases, and the junction held 7 bases outside the gene matches. In germline, CDR1 is LNHDA, CDR2 SQIVND (reference sequence). The sequenced part of the CDR3 DNA is TGTGCCAGTAGTATAATCAGGGGGCGCCGGGAGACC. It yields the protein CASSIIRGRRET. The CDR3, in full, reads CASSIIRGRRETQYF.

Regarding this clone: The CDR3 end lies 3 residues beyond the end of the read and is filled in from the germline J gene. The V gene is TRBV27, the J gene TRBJ2-7, with TRBD1 identical over 7 bases. The CDR3 runs to 14 residues. The trim removed 2 bases at V and 2 bases at J, leaving 3 bases unmatched. Per germline, CDR1 MNHEY and CDR2 SMNVEV (reference sequence). The CDR3 DNA, read in part, is TGTGCCAGCAGTTTACTTCAGGGGGCCTACGAG. This translates into CASSLLQGAYE. In full, the CDR3 is CASSLLQGAYEQYF.

Notes on this clone: The read halts 3 residues ahead of the CDR3 end, with the missing end drawn from the germline J gene. The chain joins TRBV2 to TRBJ2-2, with D maybe TRBD1 (5 bases). CDR1 is SNHLY, CDR2 FYNNEI, per germline. This CDR3 contains 12 residues. The CDR3: CASIGANEKLFF. The CDR3 DNA, read in part, is TGTGCCAGCATTGGGGCGAATGAAAAG.

Here the CDR3 reads CASSLNGVNTGELFF. Incomplete CDR3 DNA: TGTGCCAGCAGCTTAAACGGGGTCAACACCGGGGAG. This chain connects TRBV7-3 to TRBJ2-2; D might be TRBD2 (5 bases). Sequencing ends 3 residues short of the CDR3 end; the germline J gene provides the rest. This CDR3 has 15 amino acids. The germline V gene encodes CDR1 SGHTA and CDR2 FQGTGA. V gave up 1 base and J gave up 2 bases, with 8 bases separating them.

The covered CDR3 bases are TGTGCCAGCTTTGCGGGAACATTGGTACCCAATGAG. This encodes CASFAGTLVPNE. The CDR3 reads in full as CASFAGTLVPNEQFF. J is TRBJ2-1 and V is TRBV2; a weak D match, TRBD2 (6 bases). The read gets to within 3 residues of the CDR3 end, and the germline J gene fills in the rest. This CDR3 is built from 15 residues. Germline V lookup: CDR1 SNHLY, CDR2 FYNNEI. Trimming removed 8 bases from V and 6 bases from J, with 20 bases in between. Variable domain in full (rest from reference TRBV2 and TRBJ2-1): EPEVTQTPSHQVTQMGQEVILRCVPISNHLYFYWYRQILGQKVEFLVSFYNNEISEKSEIFDDQFSVERPDGSNFTLKIRSTKLEDSAMYFCASFAGTLVPNEQFFGPGTRLTVL.

About this clone itself: The read gets to within 3 residues of the CDR3 end, and the germline J gene fills in the rest. The gene calls are TRBV5-4 and TRBJ2-5; 9 bases agree with TRBD2. The CDR3 is 13 residues long. Germline V gene lookup returns CDR1 SGHNT and CDR2 YYREEE (reference sequence). V lost 7 bases to trimming and J lost 4 bases; unmatched junction nucleotides: 5. CDR3 loop: CASGGLATETQYF. CDR3 bases read: TGTGCCAGCGGCGGACTAGCGACAGAGACC.

About this clone itself: The CDR3 end lies 3 residues beyond the end of the read and is filled in from the germline J gene. This chain joins TRBV7-2 and TRBJ1-2, with D unclear. Germline V CDR1 and CDR2: SGHTA, FQGNSA. CDR3 size: 15 residues. The CDR3 spells CASSGAGVSYNDYTF. The CDR3 bases that were read are TGTGCCAGCAGCGGAGCGGGAGTTTCCTACAATGAC.

Regarding this clone: The sequence runs out 3 residues before the end of the CDR3; the remainder is reconstructed from the germline J gene. The chain links TRBV20-1 to TRBJ2-7; D gene ambiguous. V was shortened by 2 bases and J by 6 bases, with 17 bases between the two germline ends. Germline assignment: CDR1 DFQATT and CDR2 SNEGSKA (reference sequence). The CDR3 sequence is 14 residues long. The DNA read from the CDR3 is TGCAGTGCTAGAAATCGAGGCCAGTCAAGCGAG. Its translation is CSARNRGQSSE. The entire CDR3 reads CSARNRGQSSEQYF.

A note on this clone: The CDR3 goes on 3 residues after the read ends, and that part is filled in from the germline J gene. The rearrangement uses TRBV18 and TRBJ2-4; D possibly corresponds to TRBD2 (6 bases). Germline CDR1 reads KGHSH; CDR2 reads LQKENI. The CDR3 covers 13 residues. The CDR3 loop is CASSPGRGDGQYF. The sequenced part of the CDR3 DNA is TGTGCCAGCTCACCCGGGCGCGGGGATGGT.